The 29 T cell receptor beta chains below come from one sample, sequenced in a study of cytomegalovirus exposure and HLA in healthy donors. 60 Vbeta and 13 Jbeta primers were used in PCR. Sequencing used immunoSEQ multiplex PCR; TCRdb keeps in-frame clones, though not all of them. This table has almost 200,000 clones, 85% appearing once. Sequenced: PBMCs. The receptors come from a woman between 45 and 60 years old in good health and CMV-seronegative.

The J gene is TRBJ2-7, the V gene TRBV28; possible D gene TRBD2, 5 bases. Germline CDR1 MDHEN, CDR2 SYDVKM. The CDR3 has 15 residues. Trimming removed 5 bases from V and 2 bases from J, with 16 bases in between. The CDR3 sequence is CASSLETGSTYEQYF. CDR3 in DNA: TGTGCCAGCAGTCTCGAAACGGGGTCTACCTACGAGCAGTACTTC.

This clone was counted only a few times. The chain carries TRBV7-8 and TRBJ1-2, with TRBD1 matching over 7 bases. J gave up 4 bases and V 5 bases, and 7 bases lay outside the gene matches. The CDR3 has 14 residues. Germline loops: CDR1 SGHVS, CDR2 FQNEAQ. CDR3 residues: CASSPRQGPYGYTF. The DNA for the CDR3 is TGTGCCAGCAGCCCTAGACAGGGCCCCTATGGCTACACCTTC. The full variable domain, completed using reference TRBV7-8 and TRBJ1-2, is GAGVSQSPRYKVAKRGQDVALRCDPISGHVSLFWYQQALGQGPEFLTYFQNEAQLDKSGLPSDRFFAERPEGSVSTLKIQRTQQEDSAVYLCASSPRQGPYGYTFGSGTRLTVV.

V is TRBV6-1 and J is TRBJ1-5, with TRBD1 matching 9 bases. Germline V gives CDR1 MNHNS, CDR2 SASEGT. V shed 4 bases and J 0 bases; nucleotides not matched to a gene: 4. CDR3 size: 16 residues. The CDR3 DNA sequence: TGTGCCAGCAGTGGAACAGGGGGCTTTAGCAATCAGCCCCAGCATTTT. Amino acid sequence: CASSGTGGFSNQPQHF.

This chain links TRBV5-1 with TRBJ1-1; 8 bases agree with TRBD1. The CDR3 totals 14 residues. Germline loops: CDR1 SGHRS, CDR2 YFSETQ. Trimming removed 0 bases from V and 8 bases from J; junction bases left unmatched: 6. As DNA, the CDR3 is TGCGCCAGCAGCTTGGGATCAGGGGGCGGGGAAGCTTTCTTT. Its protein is CASSLGSGGGEAFF. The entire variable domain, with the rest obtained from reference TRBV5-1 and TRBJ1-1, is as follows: KAGVTQTPRYLIKTRGQQVTLSCSPISGHRSVSWYQQTPGQGLQFLFEYFSETQRNKGNFPGRFSGRQFSNSRSEMNVSTLELGDSALYLCASSLGSGGGEAFFGQGTRLTVV.

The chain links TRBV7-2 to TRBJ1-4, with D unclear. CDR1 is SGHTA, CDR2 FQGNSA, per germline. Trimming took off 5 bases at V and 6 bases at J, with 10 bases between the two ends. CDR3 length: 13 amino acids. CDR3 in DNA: TGTGCCAGCAGCGTCCGAGGGTATGAAAAACTGTTTTTT. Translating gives CASSVRGYEKLFF.

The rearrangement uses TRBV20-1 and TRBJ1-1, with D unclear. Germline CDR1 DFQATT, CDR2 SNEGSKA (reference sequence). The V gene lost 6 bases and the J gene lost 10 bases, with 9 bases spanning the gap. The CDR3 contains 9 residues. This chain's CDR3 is CSAGKGAFF. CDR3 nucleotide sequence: TGCAGTGCCGGGAAAGGAGCTTTCTTT.

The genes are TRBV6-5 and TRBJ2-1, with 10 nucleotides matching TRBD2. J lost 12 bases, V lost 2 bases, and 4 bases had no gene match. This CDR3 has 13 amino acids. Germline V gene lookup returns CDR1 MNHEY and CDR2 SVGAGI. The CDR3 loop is CASSYGLAVGQFF. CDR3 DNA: TGTGCCAGCAGTTACGGACTAGCGGTAGGGCAGTTCTTC.

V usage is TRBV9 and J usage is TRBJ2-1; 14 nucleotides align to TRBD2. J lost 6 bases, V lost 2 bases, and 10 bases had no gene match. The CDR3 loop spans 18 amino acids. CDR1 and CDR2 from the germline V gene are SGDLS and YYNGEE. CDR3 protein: CASSVETQGLAGVNEQFF. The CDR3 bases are TGTGCCAGCAGCGTGGAAACCCAGGGACTAGCGGGAGTCAATGAGCAGTTCTTC.

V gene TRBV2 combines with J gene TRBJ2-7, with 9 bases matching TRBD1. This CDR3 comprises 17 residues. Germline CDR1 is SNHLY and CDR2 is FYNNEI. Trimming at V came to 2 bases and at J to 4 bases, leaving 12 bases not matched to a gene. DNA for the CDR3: TGTGCCAGCAGTGAAACTGGGACAGGGATAGCAAGGTACGAGCAGTACTTC. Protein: CASSETGTGIARYEQYF.

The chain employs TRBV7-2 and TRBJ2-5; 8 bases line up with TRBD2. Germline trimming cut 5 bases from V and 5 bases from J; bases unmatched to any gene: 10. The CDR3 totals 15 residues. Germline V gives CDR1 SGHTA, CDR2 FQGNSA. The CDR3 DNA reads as TGTGCCAGCAGCGAGCGAGCGGGAGTTGGGGAGACCCAGTACTTC. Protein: CASSERAGVGETQYF.

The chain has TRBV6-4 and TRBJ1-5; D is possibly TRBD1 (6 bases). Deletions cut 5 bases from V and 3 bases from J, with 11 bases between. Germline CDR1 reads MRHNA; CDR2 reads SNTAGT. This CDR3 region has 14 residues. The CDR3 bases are TGTGCCAGCAGTCCCGAGGGGGACAATCAGCCCCAGCATTTT. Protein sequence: CASSPEGDNQPQHF.

In DNA, the CDR3 is TGTGCCAGCACCATGGGAGGGGGAAATTCACCCCTCCACTTT. Translation gives CASTMGGGNSPLHF. The chain is built from TRBV28 and TRBJ1-6; D is perhaps TRBD1 (6 bases). The V and J ends lost 7 bases and 7 bases respectively, with 14 bases between them. CDR1 and CDR2 from the germline V gene are MDHEN and SYDVKM. CDR3 length equals 14 residues.

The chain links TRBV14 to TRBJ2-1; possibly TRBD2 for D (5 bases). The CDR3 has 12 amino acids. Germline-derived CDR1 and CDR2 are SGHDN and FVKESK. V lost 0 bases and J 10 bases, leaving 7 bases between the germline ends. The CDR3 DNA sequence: TGTGCCAGCAGCCAAGATTGGAGGGAGCAGTTCTTC. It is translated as CASSQDWREQFF.

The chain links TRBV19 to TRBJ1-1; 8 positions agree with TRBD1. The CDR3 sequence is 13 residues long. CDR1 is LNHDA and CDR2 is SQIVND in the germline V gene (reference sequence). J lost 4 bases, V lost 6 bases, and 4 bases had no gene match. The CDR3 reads CASRRQGSTEAFF. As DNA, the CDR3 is TGTGCCAGTAGAAGACAGGGGAGCACTGAAGCTTTCTTT.

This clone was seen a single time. CDR3 loop: CASSPEGTGGRYF. The CDR3 nucleotides are TGTGCCAGCAGCCCAGAGGGGACAGGAGGGCGGTATTTT. The V gene is TRBV7-9, the J gene TRBJ2-3; 8 bases are shared with TRBD1. Germline V gene data show CDR1 as SEHNR and CDR2 as FQNEAQ (reference sequence). The CDR3 contains 13 residues. V dropped 5 bases and J dropped 14; count of bases not matched to a gene: 12.

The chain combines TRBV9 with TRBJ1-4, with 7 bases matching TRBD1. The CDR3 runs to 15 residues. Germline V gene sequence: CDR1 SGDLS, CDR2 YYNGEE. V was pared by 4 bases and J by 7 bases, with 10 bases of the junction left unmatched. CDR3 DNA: TGTGCCAGCAGCCCCCGCCCCACAGGGGCTGAAAAACTGTTTTTT. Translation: CASSPRPTGAEKLFF.

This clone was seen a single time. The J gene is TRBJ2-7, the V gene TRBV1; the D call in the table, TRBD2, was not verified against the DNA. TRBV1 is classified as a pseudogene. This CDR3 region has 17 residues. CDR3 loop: CTSSQDLNGGVTYEQYF. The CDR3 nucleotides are TGCACCAGCAGCCAAGACTTGAACGGCGGAGTGACCTACGAGCAGTACTTC.

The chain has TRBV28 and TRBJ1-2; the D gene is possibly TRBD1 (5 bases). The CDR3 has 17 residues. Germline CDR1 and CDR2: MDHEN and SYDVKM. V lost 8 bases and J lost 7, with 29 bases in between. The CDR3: CASAGFTSRARGSGYTF. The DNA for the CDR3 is TGTGCCAGCGCCGGATTCACGTCTCGGGCTCGGGGGAGTGGCTACACCTTC.

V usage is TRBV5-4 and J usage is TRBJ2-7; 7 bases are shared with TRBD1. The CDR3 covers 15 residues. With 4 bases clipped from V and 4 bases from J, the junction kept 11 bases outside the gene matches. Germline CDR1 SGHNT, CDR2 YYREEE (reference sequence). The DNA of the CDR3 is TGTGCCAGCAGCGGGGACGGACAGGCAGATTACGAGCAGTACTTC. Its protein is CASSGDGQADYEQYF. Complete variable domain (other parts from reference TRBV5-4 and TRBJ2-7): ETGVTQSPTHLIKTRGQQVTLRCSSQSGHNTVSWYQQALGQGPQFIFQYYREEENGRGNFPPRFSGLQFPNYSSELNVNALELDDSALYLCASSGDGQADYEQYFGPGTRLTVT.

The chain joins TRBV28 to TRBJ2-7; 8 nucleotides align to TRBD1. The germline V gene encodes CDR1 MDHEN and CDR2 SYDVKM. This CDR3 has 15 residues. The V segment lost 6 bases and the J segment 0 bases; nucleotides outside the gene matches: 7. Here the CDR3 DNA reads TGTGCCAGCAGCCAGCGTACAGGGGGCTCCTACGAGCAGTACTTC. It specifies CASSQRTGGSYEQYF. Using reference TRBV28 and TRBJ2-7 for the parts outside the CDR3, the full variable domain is DVKVTQSSRYLVKRTGEKVFLECVQDMDHENMFWYRQDPGLGLRLIYFSYDVKMKEKGDIPEGYSVSREKKERFSLILESASTNQTSMYLCASSQRTGGSYEQYFGPGTRLTVT.

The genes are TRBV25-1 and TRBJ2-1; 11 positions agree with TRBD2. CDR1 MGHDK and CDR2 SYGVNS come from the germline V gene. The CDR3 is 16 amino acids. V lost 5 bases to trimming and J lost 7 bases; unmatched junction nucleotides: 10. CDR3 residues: CASSRFGTSGTNEQFF. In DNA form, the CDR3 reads TGTGCCAGCAGTCGATTCGGGACTAGCGGAACGAATGAGCAGTTCTTC.

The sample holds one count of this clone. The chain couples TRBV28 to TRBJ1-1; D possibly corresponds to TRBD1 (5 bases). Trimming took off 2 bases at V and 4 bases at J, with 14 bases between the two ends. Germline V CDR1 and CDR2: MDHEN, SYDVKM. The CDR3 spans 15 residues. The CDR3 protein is CASSLPTRGGTEAFF. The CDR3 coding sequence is TGTGCCAGCAGTTTACCTACAAGGGGTGGCACTGAAGCTTTCTTT.

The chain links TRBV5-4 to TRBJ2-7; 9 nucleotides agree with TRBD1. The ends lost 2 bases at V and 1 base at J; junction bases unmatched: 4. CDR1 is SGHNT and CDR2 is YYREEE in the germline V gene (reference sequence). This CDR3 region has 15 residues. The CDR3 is CASSFTGTGSYEQYF. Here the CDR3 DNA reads TGTGCCAGCAGCTTCACCGGGACAGGGTCCTACGAGCAGTACTTC. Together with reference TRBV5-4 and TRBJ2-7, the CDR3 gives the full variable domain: ETGVTQSPTHLIKTRGQQVTLRCSSQSGHNTVSWYQQALGQGPQFIFQYYREEENGRGNFPPRFSGLQFPNYSSELNVNALELDDSALYLCASSFTGTGSYEQYFGPGTRLTVT.

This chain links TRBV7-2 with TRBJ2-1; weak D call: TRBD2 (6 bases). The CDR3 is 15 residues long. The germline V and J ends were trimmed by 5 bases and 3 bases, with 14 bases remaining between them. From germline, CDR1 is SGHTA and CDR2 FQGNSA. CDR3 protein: CASSAGLSLYNEQFF. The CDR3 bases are TGTGCCAGCAGCGCGGGACTTTCCCTCTACAATGAGCAGTTCTTC.

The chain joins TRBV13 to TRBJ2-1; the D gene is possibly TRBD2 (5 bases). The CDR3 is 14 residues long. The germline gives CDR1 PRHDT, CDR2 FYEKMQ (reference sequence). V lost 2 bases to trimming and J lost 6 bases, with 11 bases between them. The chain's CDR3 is CASSLSRRGNEQFF. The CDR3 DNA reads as TGTGCCAGCAGCTTAAGTAGACGGGGCAATGAGCAGTTCTTC. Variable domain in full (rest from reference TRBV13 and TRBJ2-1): AAGVIQSPRHLIKEKRETATLKCYPIPRHDTVYWYQQGPGQDPQFLISFYEKMQSDKGSIPDRFSAQQFSDYHSELNMSSLELGDSALYFCASSLSRRGNEQFFGPGTRLTVL.

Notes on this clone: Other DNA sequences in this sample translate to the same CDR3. The CDR3 here is CAWGGDSNQPQHF. CDR3 nucleotide sequence: TGTGCGTGGGGGGGGGATAGCAATCAGCCCCAGCATTTT. This rearrangement joins TRBV30 to TRBJ1-5; D is possibly TRBD1 (5 bases). The length of the CDR3 is 13 residues. Per the germline V gene, CDR1 is GTSNPN and CDR2 is SVGIG (reference sequence).

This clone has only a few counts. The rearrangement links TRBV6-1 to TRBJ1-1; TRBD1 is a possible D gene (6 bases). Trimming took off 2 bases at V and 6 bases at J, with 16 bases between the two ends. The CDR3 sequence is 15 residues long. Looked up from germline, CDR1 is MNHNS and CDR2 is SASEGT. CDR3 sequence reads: CASSEKGRGGAEAFF. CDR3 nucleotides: TGTGCCAGCAGTGAAAAGGGCAGGGGAGGGGCTGAAGCTTTCTTT.

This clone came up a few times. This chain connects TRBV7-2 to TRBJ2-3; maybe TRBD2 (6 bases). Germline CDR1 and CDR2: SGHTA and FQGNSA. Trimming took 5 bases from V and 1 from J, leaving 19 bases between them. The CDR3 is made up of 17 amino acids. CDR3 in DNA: TGTGCCAGCAGCCTGGGACTCACGGGACTTCGCACAGATACGCAGTATTTT. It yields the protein CASSLGLTGLRTDTQYF.

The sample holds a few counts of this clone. CDR3 amino acids: CASSRGLAGKTGELFF. The CDR3 region has the DNA TGTGCCAGCAGCCGCGGACTAGCGGGAAAAACCGGGGAGCTGTTTTTT. The chain combines TRBV14 with TRBJ2-2, with TRBD2 identical over 12 bases. This CDR3 comprises 16 residues. CDR1 and CDR2 from the germline V gene are SGHDN and FVKESK. The J segment lost 5 bases and the V segment lost 4 bases, leaving 5 bases of the junction unmatched.